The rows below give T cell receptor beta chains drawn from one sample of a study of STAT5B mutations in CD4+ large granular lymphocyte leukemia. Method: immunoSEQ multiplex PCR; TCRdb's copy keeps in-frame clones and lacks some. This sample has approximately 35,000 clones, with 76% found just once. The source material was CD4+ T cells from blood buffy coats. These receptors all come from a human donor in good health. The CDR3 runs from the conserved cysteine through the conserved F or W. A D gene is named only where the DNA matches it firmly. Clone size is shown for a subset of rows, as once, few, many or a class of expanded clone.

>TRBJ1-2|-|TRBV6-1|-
TGTGCCAGCAGCCGAGAGGGCAGGAACTATGGCTACACCTTC
CASSREGRNYGYTF
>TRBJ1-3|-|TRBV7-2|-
TGTGCCAGCAGCTCCAGGGTACTCGCTGGAAACACCATATATTTT
CASSSRVLAGNTIYF
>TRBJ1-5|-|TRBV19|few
TGTGCCAGTAGTACCAGGGTTGGCAATCAGCCCCAGCATTTT
CASSTRVGNQPQHF
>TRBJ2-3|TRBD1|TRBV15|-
TGTGCCACCAGCAGAGATCCCCAGGGACAGGGGTCAGATACGCAGTATTTT
CATSRDPQGQGSDTQYF
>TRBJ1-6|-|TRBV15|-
TGTGCCACCAGCAGAGATAGGTCACCCCTCCACTTT
CATSRDRSPLHF
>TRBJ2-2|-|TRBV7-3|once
TGTGCCAGCAGCGCAACGGGTCAAAACACCGGGGAGCTGTTTTTT
CASSATGQNTGELFF
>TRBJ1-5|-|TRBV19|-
TGTGCCAGTAGTGCCCAGGTCGGGCGTAGCAATCAGCCCCAGCATTTT
CASSAQVGRSNQPQHF
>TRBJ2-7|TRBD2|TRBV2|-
TGTGCCAGCAGTGCTGAACGGAAGCGGGGGGGCTCCTACGAGCAGTACTTC
CASSAERKRGGSYEQYF
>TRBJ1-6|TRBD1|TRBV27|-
TGTGCCAGCAGAAAGACAGGGGGCGATAATTCACCCCTCCACTTT
CASRKTGGDNSPLHF
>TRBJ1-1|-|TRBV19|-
TGTGCCAGTAGTTCTGAGGGGCTGGGCACTGAAGCTTTCTTT
CASSSEGLGTEAFF
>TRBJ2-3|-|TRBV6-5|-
TGTGCCAGCAGTTACCCCAGGGAAGCAGATACGCAGTATTTT
CASSYPREADTQYF
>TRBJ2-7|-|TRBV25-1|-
TGTGCCAGCCGACGTGGAGGGTCCTACGAGCAGTACTTC
CASRRGGSYEQYF
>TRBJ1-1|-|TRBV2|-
TGTGCCAGCAATAATTGGGTGAACACTGAAGCTTTCTTT
CASNNWVNTEAFF
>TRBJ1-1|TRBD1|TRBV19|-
TGTGCCAGTAGTATTTCGGGACAGGGGGCAGTGTACACTGAAGCTTTCTTT
CASSISGQGAVYTEAFF
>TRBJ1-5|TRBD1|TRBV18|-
TGTGCCAGCTCCCCTACGGACAGGGATCAGCCCCAGCATTTT
CASSPTDRDQPQHF
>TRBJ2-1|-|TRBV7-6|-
TGTGCCAGCAGCTTAGCCCCTACAGGGAGGAATGAGCAGTTCTTC
CASSLAPTGRNEQFF
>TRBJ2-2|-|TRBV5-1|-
TGCGCCAGCAGCTTGGCAAGGGACACCGGCCTATACACCGGGGAGCTGTTTTTT
CASSLARDTGLYTGELFF
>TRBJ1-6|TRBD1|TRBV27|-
TGTGCCAGCAGTTTGAGACAGGGGCTTACTAATTCACCCCTCCACTTT
CASSLRQGLTNSPLHF
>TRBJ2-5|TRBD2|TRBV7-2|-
TGTGCCAGCAGCTTATTTGGCGGGAGGGTCCAAGAGACCCAGTACTTC
CASSLFGGRVQETQYF